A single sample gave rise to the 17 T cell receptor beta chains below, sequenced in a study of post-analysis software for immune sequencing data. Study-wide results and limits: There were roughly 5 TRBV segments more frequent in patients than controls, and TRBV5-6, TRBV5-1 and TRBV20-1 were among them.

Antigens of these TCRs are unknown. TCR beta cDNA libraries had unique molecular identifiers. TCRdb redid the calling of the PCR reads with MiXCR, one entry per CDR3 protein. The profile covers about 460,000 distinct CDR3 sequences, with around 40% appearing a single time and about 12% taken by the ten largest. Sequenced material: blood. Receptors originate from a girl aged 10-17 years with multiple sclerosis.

CDR3 DNA: TGTGCCAGCAGTTTGAGTCGACAGGGCCCTTTCTTT. Encoded protein: CASSLSRQGPFF. The J gene is TRBJ1-1, the V gene TRBV12-3 or TRBV12-4; 7 bases are shared with TRBD1. V shed 3 bases, J shed 12 bases, and the junction held 7 bases outside the gene matches. The CDR3 extends over 12 amino acids.

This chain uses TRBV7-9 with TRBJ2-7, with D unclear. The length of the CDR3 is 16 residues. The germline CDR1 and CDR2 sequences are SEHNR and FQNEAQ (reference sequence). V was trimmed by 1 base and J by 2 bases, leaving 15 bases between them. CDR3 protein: CASSLDDGASTYEQYF. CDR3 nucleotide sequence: TGTGCCAGCAGCTTAGATGACGGAGCCAGTACCTACGAGCAGTACTTC.

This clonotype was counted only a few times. The CDR3 sequence is CSALRGGTDSPLHF. The CDR3 region has the DNA TGCAGTGCCCTTCGCGGGGGAACAGATTCACCCCTCCACTTT. The chain uses TRBV20-1 and TRBJ1-6, with D tentatively TRBD1 (5 bases). This CDR3 is 14 amino acids long. Germline V gene data show CDR1 as DFQATT and CDR2 as SNEGSKA (reference sequence). V was trimmed by 6 bases and J by 8 bases, leaving 17 bases between them.

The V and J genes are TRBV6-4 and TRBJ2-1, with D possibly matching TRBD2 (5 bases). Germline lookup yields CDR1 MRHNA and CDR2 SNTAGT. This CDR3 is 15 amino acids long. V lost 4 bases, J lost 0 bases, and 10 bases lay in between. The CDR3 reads CASSGSAGSYNEQFF. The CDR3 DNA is TGTGCCAGCAGTGGCTCTGCGGGCTCCTACAATGAGCAGTTCTTC.

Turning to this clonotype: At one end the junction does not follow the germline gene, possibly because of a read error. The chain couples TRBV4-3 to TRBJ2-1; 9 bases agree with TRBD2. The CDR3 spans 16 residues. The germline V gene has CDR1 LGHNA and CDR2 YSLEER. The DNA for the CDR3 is TGCGCCAGCAGCCAAGAAGGAGCGGGAGGTCGGAATGGGCAGTTCTTC. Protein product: CASSQEGAGGRNGQFF.

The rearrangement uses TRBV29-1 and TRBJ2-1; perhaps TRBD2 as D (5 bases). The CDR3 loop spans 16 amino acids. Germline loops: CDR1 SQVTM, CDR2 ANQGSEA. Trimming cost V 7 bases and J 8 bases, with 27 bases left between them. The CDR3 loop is CSAHYFRPGWTHEQFF. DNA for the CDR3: TGCAGCGCTCATTATTTTCGACCGGGATGGACGCATGAGCAGTTCTTC.

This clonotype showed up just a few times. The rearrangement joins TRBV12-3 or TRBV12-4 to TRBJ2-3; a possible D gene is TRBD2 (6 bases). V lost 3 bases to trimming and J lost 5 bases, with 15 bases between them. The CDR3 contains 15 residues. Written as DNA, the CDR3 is TGTGCCAGCAGTTTGGGCGGAGGGGTGGGAGATACGCAGTATTTT. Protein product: CASSLGGGVGDTQYF.

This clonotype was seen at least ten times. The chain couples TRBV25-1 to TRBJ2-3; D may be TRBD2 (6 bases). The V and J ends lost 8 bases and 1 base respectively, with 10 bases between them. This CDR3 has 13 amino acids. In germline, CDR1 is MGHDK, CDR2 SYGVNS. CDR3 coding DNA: TGTGCCAGCGGCGGGACGGGCACAGATACGCAGTATTTT. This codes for CASGGTGTDTQYF. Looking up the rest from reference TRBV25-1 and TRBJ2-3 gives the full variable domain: EADIYQTPRYLVIGTGKKITLECSQTMGHDKMYWYQQDPGMELHLIHYSYGVNSTEKGDLSSESTVSRIRTEHFPLTLESARPSHTSQYLCASGGTGTDTQYFGPGTRLTVL.

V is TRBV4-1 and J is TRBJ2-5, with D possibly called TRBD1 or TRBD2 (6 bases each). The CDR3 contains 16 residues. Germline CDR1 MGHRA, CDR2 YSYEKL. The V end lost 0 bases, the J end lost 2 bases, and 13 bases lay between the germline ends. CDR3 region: CASSQETRGGQETQYF. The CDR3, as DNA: TGCGCCAGCAGCCAAGAGACTAGAGGGGGACAAGAGACCCAGTACTTC.

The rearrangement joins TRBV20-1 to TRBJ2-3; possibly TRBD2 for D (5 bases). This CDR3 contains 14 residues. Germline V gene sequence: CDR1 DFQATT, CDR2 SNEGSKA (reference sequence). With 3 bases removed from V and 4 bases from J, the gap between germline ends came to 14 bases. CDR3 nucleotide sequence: TGCAGTGCTAGCGGGCTGGAGGAGGCAGATACGCAGTATTTT. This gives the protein CSASGLEEADTQYF.

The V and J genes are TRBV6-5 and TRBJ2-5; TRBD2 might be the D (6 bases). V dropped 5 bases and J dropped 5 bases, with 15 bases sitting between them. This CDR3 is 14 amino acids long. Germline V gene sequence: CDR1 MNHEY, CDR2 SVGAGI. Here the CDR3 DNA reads TGTGCCAGCAGTATTACTCGACTAGGGGAGACCCAGTACTTC. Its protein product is CASSITRLGETQYF.

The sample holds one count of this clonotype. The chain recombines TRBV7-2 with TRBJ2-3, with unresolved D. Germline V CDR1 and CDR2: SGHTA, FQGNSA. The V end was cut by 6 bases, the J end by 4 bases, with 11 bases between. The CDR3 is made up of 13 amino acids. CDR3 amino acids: CASRSLPPDTQYF. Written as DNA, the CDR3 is TGTGCCAGCAGATCTCTCCCACCAGATACGCAGTATTTT.

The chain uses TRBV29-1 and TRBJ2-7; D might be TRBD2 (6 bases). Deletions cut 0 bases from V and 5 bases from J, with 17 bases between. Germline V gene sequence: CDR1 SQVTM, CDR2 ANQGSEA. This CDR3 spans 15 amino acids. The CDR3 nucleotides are TGCAGCGTTGAAGAGGGGGGTTGGGGGACTGACGAGCAGTACTTC. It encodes CSVEEGGWGTDEQYF.

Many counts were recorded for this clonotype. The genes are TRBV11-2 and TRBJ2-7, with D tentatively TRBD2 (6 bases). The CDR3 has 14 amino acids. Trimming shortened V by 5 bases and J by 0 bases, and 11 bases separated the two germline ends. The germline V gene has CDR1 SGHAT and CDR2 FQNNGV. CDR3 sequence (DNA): TGTGCCAGCAGCCCCTCTAGCGACTCCTACGAGCAGTACTTC. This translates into CASSPSSDSYEQYF.

For the CDR3, the DNA is TGTGCCAGCAGCTTAAGCCAGGTCGGTCAGCCCCAGCATTTT. This gives the protein CASSLSQVGQPQHF. This chain connects TRBV7-2 to TRBJ1-5; D not resolved. V gave up 2 bases and J gave up 6 bases, with 11 bases separating them. Per germline, CDR1 SGHTA and CDR2 FQGNSA. CDR3 length equals 14 residues.

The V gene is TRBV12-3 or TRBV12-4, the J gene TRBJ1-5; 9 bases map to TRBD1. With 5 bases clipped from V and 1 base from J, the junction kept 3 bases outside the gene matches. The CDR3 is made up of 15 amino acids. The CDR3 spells CASSADRGSNQPQHF. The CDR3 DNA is TGTGCCAGCAGTGCCGACAGGGGGAGCAATCAGCCCCAGCATTTT.

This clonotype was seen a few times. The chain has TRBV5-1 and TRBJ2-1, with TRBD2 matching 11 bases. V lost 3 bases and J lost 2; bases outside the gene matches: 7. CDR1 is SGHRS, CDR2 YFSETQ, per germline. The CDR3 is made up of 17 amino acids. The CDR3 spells CASSSGLTSGAYNEQFF. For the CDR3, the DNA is TGCGCCAGCAGCTCCGGCCTGACTAGCGGGGCCTACAATGAGCAGTTCTTC.